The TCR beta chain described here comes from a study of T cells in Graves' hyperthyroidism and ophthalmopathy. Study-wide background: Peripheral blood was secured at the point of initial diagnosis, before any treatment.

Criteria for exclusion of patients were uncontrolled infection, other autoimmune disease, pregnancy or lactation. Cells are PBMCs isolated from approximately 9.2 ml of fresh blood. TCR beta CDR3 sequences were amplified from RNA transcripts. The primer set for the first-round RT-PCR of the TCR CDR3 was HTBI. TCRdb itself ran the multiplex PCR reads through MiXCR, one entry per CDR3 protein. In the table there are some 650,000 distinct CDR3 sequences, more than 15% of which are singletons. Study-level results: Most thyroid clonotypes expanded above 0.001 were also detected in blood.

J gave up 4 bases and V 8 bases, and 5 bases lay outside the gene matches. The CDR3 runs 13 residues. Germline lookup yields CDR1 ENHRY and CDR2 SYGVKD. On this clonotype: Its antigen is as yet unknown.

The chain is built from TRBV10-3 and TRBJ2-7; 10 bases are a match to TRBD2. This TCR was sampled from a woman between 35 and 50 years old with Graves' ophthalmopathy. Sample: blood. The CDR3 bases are TGTGCCATCGGAGGGACTAGCGCTTACGAGCAGTACTTC. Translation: CAIGGTSAYEQYF.